A single sample is the source of the 26 T cell receptor beta chains below, sequenced in a study of T cells in Graves' hyperthyroidism and ophthalmopathy. Using RNA transcripts as the source, TCR beta CDR3 regions were amplified. HTBI primers were the set used in a first-round RT-PCR of the TCR CDR3. From the multiplex PCR reads, TCRdb called clonotypes with MiXCR, one entry per CDR3 protein. Of 490,000 or so distinct CDR3 sequences listed, 16% were seen once; the top ten hold 25% to 30%. The sequencing input was blood. The receptors come from a woman aged 30 to 39 with Graves' ophthalmopathy.

The chain employs TRBV11-1 and TRBJ2-2; D is unresolved. This CDR3 is 16 amino acids long. V was trimmed by 4 bases and J by 4 bases, leaving 16 bases between them. CDR1 is SGHAT and CDR2 is FQDESV in the germline V gene (reference sequence). The CDR3 region is CASSSVVIPVTGELFF. The CDR3 nucleotides read TGTGCCAGCAGCTCGGTGGTAATTCCGGTCACCGGGGAGCTGTTTTTT.

The table lists this clonotype with many counts. The chain is built from TRBV28 and TRBJ2-5; perhaps TRBD2 as D (6 bases). There are 16 residues in the CDR3. V lost 4 bases to trimming and J lost 1 base, with 16 bases between them. Per germline, CDR1 MDHEN and CDR2 SYDVKM. For the CDR3, the DNA is TGTGCCAGCAGTTCAACCGGGAGCCCTTCCCAAGAGACCCAGTACTTC. Protein product: CASSSTGSPSQETQYF. Full variable domain (rest looked up from reference TRBV28 and TRBJ2-5): DVKVTQSSRYLVKRTGEKVFLECVQDMDHENMFWYRQDPGLGLRLIYFSYDVKMKEKGDIPEGYSVSREKKERFSLILESASTNQTSMYLCASSSTGSPSQETQYFGPGTRLLVL.

This clonotype was detected many times. This chain links TRBV28 with TRBJ2-1, with 7 bases matching TRBD2. With 2 bases clipped from V and 6 bases from J, the junction kept 7 bases outside the gene matches. From germline, CDR1 is MDHEN and CDR2 SYDVKM. The CDR3 is made up of 15 amino acids. The chain's CDR3 is CASSLGGSVTNEQFF. CDR3 nucleotide sequence: TGTGCCAGCAGTTTAGGCGGGAGTGTTACCAATGAGCAGTTCTTC.

This clonotype was observed a few times. As DNA, the CDR3 is TGTGCCAGCAGTTTACTTGGACAGGGGCTTCATGAGCAGTTCTTC. This encodes CASSLLGQGLHEQFF. The rearrangement joins TRBV28 to TRBJ2-1, with 9 bases lining up with TRBD1. In germline, CDR1 is MDHEN, CDR2 SYDVKM. The CDR3 extends over 15 amino acids. V trimming: 2 bases; J trimming: 8 bases; junction bases outside the gene matches: 7.

This clonotype was seen many times. The chain has TRBV4-1 and TRBJ2-5; TRBD1 aligns across 7 bases. Trimming removed 2 bases from V and 5 bases from J; junction bases left unmatched: 8. CDR3 length: 15 amino acids. From germline, CDR1 is MGHRA and CDR2 YSYEKL. CDR3 region: CASSQPGQPRETQYF. The DNA of the CDR3 is TGCGCCAGCAGCCAACCGGGACAGCCACGGGAGACCCAGTACTTC.

This clonotype appeared a few times. In DNA, the CDR3 is TGTGCCAGCAGCCAAGTGGGGACTAGCCCCACAGATACGCAGTATTTT. It codes for CASSQVGTSPTDTQYF. The chain links TRBV7-2 to TRBJ2-3, with 9 bases that match TRBD2. Looked up from germline, CDR1 is SGHTA and CDR2 is FQGNSA. Germline trimming cut 5 bases from V and 2 bases from J; bases unmatched to any gene: 8. This CDR3 has 16 amino acids.

This clonotype appeared a few times. The chain employs TRBV19 and TRBJ1-2; 9 nucleotides match TRBD1. With V trimmed by 4 bases and J by 8 bases, 8 bases remained unmatched. The V gene's germline CDR1 is LNHDA and CDR2 SQIVND (reference sequence). There are 14 residues in the CDR3. CDR3 sequence reads: CASSTGTGLDGYTF. CDR3 in DNA: TGTGCCAGTAGTACCGGGACAGGGCTTGACGGCTACACCTTC.

CDR3 DNA sequence: TGTGCCAGCAGAATCTCTTCGCTAGCGGGGGAGGGCGCAGATACGCAGTATTTT. Translation: CASRISSLAGEGADTQYF. The rearrangement links TRBV7-9 to TRBJ2-3, with 10 bases aligning to TRBD2. The germline gives CDR1 SEHNR, CDR2 FQNEAQ (reference sequence). CDR3 length equals 18 residues. The trim removed 6 bases at V and 4 bases at J, leaving 16 bases unmatched. Supplemented by reference TRBV7-9 and TRBJ2-3, the full variable domain reads DTGVSQNPRHKITKRGQNVTFRCDPISEHNRLYWYRQTLGQGPEFLTYFQNEAQLEKSRLLSDRFSAERPKGSFSTLEIQRTEQGDSAMYLCASRISSLAGEGADTQYFGPGTRLTVL.

This clonotype was counted many times. The rearrangement links TRBV13 to TRBJ2-7; 7 nucleotides match TRBD1. This CDR3 is built from 14 residues. V gave up 5 bases and J gave up 3 bases; unmatched junction bases: 7. Germline CDR1 and CDR2: PRHDT and FYEKMQ (reference sequence). The CDR3 bases are TGTGCCAGCAGCCACAGGGGAAGGGGCTACGAGCAGTACTTC. Its translation is CASSHRGRGYEQYF.

The chain joins TRBV10-2 to TRBJ2-1; 10 bases line up with TRBD2. Germline-derived CDR1 and CDR2 are WSHSY and SAAADI. V shed 6 bases, J shed 8 bases, and the junction held 10 bases outside the gene matches. The CDR3 extends over 15 amino acids. This CDR3 reads CASRSVSGRFDEQFF. Written as DNA, the CDR3 is TGCGCCAGCAGGAGCGTTAGCGGGAGGTTCGATGAGCAGTTCTTC.

The CDR3 nucleotides read TGTGCCAGCAGCCAAACCGGGACAGGGGGCGGCTACACCTTC. This sequence encodes CASSQTGTGGGYTF. The chain joins TRBV7-3 to TRBJ1-2, with 12 nucleotides matching TRBD1. There are 14 residues in the CDR3. From germline, CDR1 is SGHTA and CDR2 FQGTGA. After removal of 5 bases from V and 8 bases from J, the junction contained 6 bases not matched to a gene. The whole variable domain, remainder taken from reference TRBV7-3 and TRBJ1-2, is GAGVSQTPSNKVTEKGKYVELRCDPISGHTALYWYRQSLGQGPEFLIYFQGTGAADDSGLPNDRFFAVRPEGSVSTLKIQRTERGDSAVYLCASSQTGTGGGYTFGSGTRLTVV.

Ten or more counts support this clonotype. The J gene is TRBJ1-1, the V gene TRBV6-1; D is undetermined. Germline-derived CDR1 and CDR2 are MNHNS and SASEGT. Deletions cut 7 bases from V and 0 bases from J, with 12 bases between. The CDR3 consists of 14 residues. The CDR3 sequence: CASILSLMNTEAFF. In DNA, the CDR3 is TGTGCCAGCATCCTTTCCCTTATGAACACTGAAGCTTTCTTT.

Ten or more counts support this clonotype. This chain uses TRBV7-7 with TRBJ2-3; unclear D gene. V lost 3 bases and J 2 bases, leaving 6 bases between the germline ends. Germline V lookup: CDR1 SSHAT, CDR2 FNYEAQ (reference sequence). CDR3 size: 13 residues. As DNA, the CDR3 is TGTGCCAGCAGCTTGACGGACACAGATACGCAGTATTTT. Protein product: CASSLTDTDTQYF.

The V call is TRBV6-2 or TRBV6-3, the J call TRBJ2-7; 11 positions match TRBD2. After removal of 2 bases from V and 4 bases from J, the junction contained 4 bases not matched to a gene. Germline-derived CDR1 and CDR2 are MNHEY and SVGEGT. This CDR3 has 15 residues. The CDR3 loop reads CASSYIAGGGYEQYF. As DNA, the CDR3 is TGTGCCAGCAGTTACATAGCGGGAGGGGGATACGAGCAGTACTTC.

The chain links TRBV6-1 to TRBJ2-3; D might be TRBD1 or TRBD2, each matching 5 bases. The germline V gene encodes CDR1 MNHNS and CDR2 SASEGT. CDR3 size: 13 residues. V was cut by 8 bases and J by 3 bases, with 12 bases left in between. The CDR3 DNA is TGTGCCAGCTGGGGGTTCGGGACAGATACGCAGTATTTT. The encoded protein is CASWGFGTDTQYF.

This rearrangement joins TRBV20-1 to TRBJ1-6; 7 bases align to TRBD1. This CDR3 has 17 amino acids. CDR1 and CDR2 (germline): DFQATT, SNEGSKA (reference sequence). V shed 0 bases and J 6 bases; nucleotides not matched to a gene: 11. The CDR3 DNA reads as TGCAGTGCTAGAGATCCGGGGGTCGGGACAGTTAATTCACCCCTCCACTTT. Translating gives CSARDPGVGTVNSPLHF.

This clonotype was recorded many times. This sequence joins TRBV29-1 and TRBJ2-7; 9 positions match TRBD1. CDR3 length: 14 amino acids. CDR1 is SQVTM, CDR2 ANQGSEA, per germline. J lost 2 bases, V lost 5 bases, and 7 bases had no gene match. The CDR3 DNA is TGCAGCGTTAGTCCGGGACAGGGAACCTACGAGCAGTACTTC. Translated: CSVSPGQGTYEQYF.

The table lists this clonotype with many counts. The chain has TRBV6-2 or TRBV6-3 and TRBJ2-7; no clear D. V lost 8 bases and J 3 bases, leaving 8 bases between the germline ends. The CDR3 is 11 residues long. The germline CDR1 and CDR2 sequences are MNHEY and SVGEGT. CDR3 nucleotides: TGTGCCAGCGGGGTACTCTACGAGCAGTACTTC. The encoded protein is CASGVLYEQYF.

This clonotype was seen only a few times. This chain links TRBV10-3 with TRBJ2-1; 7 nucleotides agree with TRBD1. With 8 bases clipped from V and 8 bases from J, the junction kept 18 bases outside the gene matches. The CDR3 covers 16 residues. CDR1 is ENHRY and CDR2 is SYGVKD in the germline V gene. The CDR3 DNA sequence: TGTGCCATCGGTAGTACGACAGGGTCAAGGGTGGATGAGCAGTTCTTC. Translating gives CAIGSTTGSRVDEQFF.

In the case of this clonotype: A much larger clone differs by one base, so this may be a read error. Here the CDR3 reads CASRVGQGFLSSYEQYF. The CDR3, as DNA: TGTGCCAGCAGGGTAGGACAGGGGTTCCTCAGCTCCTACGAGCAGTACTTC. The chain employs TRBV13 and TRBJ2-7; 9 bases are a match to TRBD1. CDR3 length equals 17 residues. Germline V gene sequence: CDR1 PRHDT, CDR2 FYEKMQ (reference sequence). V lost 6 bases, J lost 0 bases, and 12 bases stayed unmatched.

This clonotype was picked up many times. The chain combines TRBV2 with TRBJ2-7; no firm D call. This CDR3 contains 15 residues. Germline CDR1 is SNHLY and CDR2 is FYNNEI. Trimming removed 2 bases from V and 7 bases from J, with 18 bases in between. The CDR3 sequence: CASSEQVQPIGEQYF. DNA of the CDR3: TGTGCCAGCAGTGAACAGGTGCAACCCATTGGTGAGCAGTACTTC.

This clonotype was recorded many times. The chain has TRBV20-1 and TRBJ2-5; 10 nucleotides line up with TRBD2. CDR3 length: 17 residues. V trimming: 3 bases; J trimming: 4 bases; junction bases outside the gene matches: 14. The V gene's germline CDR1 is DFQATT and CDR2 SNEGSKA (reference sequence). The CDR3 region has the DNA TGCAGTGCTAGTGCTTTAGCGGGAGGTCTCTCGGGAGAGACCCAGTACTTC. Its translation: CSASALAGGLSGETQYF.

This clonotype was seen ten or more times. The chain uses TRBV11-2 and TRBJ1-4; 10 bases fit TRBD1. Germline V gene data show CDR1 as SGHAT and CDR2 as FQNNGV. The CDR3 has 14 amino acids. J gave up 7 bases and V 6 bases, and 5 bases lay outside the gene matches. The CDR3 DNA follows: TGTGCCAGCAGTCGGGACAGGGGAGGTGAAAAACTGTTTTTT. This translates into CASSRDRGGEKLFF.

This clonotype appeared many times. The gene calls are TRBV28 and TRBJ2-1; 7 bases align to TRBD2. Germline CDR1 is MDHEN and CDR2 is SYDVKM. V trimming: 7 bases; J trimming: 7 bases; junction bases outside the gene matches: 7. There are 13 residues in the CDR3. DNA of the CDR3: TGTGCCAGCAAGGAGGGAGGGGAAAATGAGCAGTTCTTC. This codes for CASKEGGENEQFF.

This clonotype was counted at least ten times. The J gene is TRBJ2-1, the V gene TRBV7-8; D uncertain. This CDR3 region has 12 residues. Germline V gene lookup returns CDR1 SGHVS and CDR2 FQNEAQ. With 5 bases removed from V and 9 bases from J, the gap between germline ends came to 11 bases. This CDR3 is CASSPHLGEQFF. DNA for the CDR3: TGTGCCAGCAGCCCTCATCTAGGTGAGCAGTTCTTC.

In the case of this clonotype: A read error may produce the germline difference seen at one junction end. V is TRBV28 and J is TRBJ1-1; 7 bases map to TRBD1. Per the germline V gene, CDR1 is MDHEN and CDR2 is SYDVKM. The CDR3 runs 10 residues. CDR3 loop: CASRRQGVVF. In DNA, the CDR3 is TGTGCCAGCAGACGCCAGGGGGTTGTCTTT.